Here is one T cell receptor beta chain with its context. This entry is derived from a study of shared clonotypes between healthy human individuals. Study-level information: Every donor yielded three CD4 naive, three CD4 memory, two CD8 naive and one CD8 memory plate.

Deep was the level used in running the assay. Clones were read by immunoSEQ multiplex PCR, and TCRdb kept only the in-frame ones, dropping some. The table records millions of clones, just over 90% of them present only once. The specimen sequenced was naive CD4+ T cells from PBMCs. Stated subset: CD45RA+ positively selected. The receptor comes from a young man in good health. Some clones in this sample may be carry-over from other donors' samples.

This chain's CDR3 is CASSRDRGNEKLFF. DNA for the CDR3: TGTGCCAGCAGCAGGGACAGGGGCAATGAAAAACTGTTTTTT. The rearrangement links TRBV6-5 to TRBJ1-4; 10 bases align to TRBD1. CDR1 and CDR2 from the germline V gene are MNHEY and SVGAGI. The CDR3 loop spans 14 amino acids. The J segment lost 5 bases and the V segment lost 6 bases, leaving 3 bases of the junction unmatched.